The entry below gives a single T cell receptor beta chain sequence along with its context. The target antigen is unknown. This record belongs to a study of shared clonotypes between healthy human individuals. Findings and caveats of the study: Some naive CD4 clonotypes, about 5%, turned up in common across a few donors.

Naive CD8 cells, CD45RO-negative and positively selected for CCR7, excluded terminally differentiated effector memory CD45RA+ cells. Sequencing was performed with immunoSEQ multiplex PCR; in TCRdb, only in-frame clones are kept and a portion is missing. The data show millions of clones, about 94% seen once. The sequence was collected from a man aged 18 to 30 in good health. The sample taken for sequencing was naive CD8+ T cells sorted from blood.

The CDR3 DNA reads as TGTGCCAGTGGGGACAGTTCCTACGAGCAGTACTTC. It is translated as CASGDSSYEQYF. This rearrangement joins TRBV19 to TRBJ2-7, with 7 positions matching TRBD1. This CDR3 spans 12 amino acids. Germline trimming cut 8 bases from V and 1 base from J; bases unmatched to any gene: 2. Looked up from germline, CDR1 is LNHDA and CDR2 is SQIVND (reference sequence).